The TCR beta chain under discussion was sequenced for a study of OX40 agonist ivuxolimab in advanced cancers. At the level of the whole study: Ivuxolimab was an agonistic, fully human IgG2 monoclonal antibody directed against OX40 (CD134), a costimulatory receptor. Of the roughly 51 dose-escalation patients, hepatocellular carcinoma was present in about 20, melanoma in around 15, renal cell carcinoma in 9 and head and neck cancer in 9. Intravenous ivuxolimab was administered to patients every 2 weeks at six dose levels: 0.01, 0.1, 0.3, 1.5, 3 and 10 mg/kg. The paper describes the monotherapy dose-escalation part (N of about 47 patients) of the phase I trial of ivuxolimab. Peripheral TCRbeta sequencing was intended to test whether TCR sequence diversity was altered and clonal T-cell expansion was caused by ivuxolimab. Partial responses occurred in three dose-escalation patients: two with cutaneous melanoma and one with hepatocellular carcinoma. In the dose-escalation cohort, 65% to 90% of patients were male, and the mean age was approximately 64 years, with a range of roughly 20 to 85. Patients were allowed to have had prior anti-PD-1, anti-PD-L1 or anti-CTLA-4 therapy, and 30% to 40% of the dose-escalation patients had been treated with checkpoint inhibitors. Overall results and qualifications from the work: At doses from 0.1 to 3.0 mg/kg, clonal expansion was seen in both CD4+ and CD8+ blood T cells between baseline and week 6. Low levels of normalized T-cell clonal expansion were also seen in some patients who did not respond. Which antigens the clonally expanded peripheral T cells were specific for was not determined. On average, CD8+ T cells showed more expanded clones than CD4+ T cells after ivuxolimab. Partial responders in the 0.1-3.0 mg/kg groups had among the lowest normalized peripheral clonal expansion, especially among CD8+ T cells.

At the junction V is shortened by 2 bases and J by 4 bases; bases outside the gene matches: 12. The CDR3 spans 17 residues, from the cysteine through the phenylalanine. The retained sequence is limited to the CDR3, 51 bases, with the frame set at the first base. The germline V gene gives CDR1 as LGHNA and CDR2 as YSLEER. The trial excluded patients who had a history of autoimmune disease or who were on systemic immunosuppression. Peripheral blood for TCR sequencing was collected from all dose cohorts at baseline, on cycle 4 day 1, and on cycle 7 day 1. The samples were taken from a phase I, first-in-human, multicenter, open-label dose-escalation trial of ivuxolimab. Adults with locally advanced or metastatic melanoma, renal cell carcinoma, hepatocellular carcinoma or head and neck squamous cell carcinoma were enrolled in the trial. Before TCR sequencing, CD4+ T cells and CD8+ T cells were sorted from peripheral blood as separate populations.

Genomic DNA was extracted from sorted cells for sequencing of the TCRbeta CDR3 region. The immunoSEQ Assay was used for sequencing of TCRbeta CDR3 regions. TCRdb took over this immuneACCESS table, retaining in-frame rearrangements with V and J assigned. Such tables are incomplete; in checked studies, under half of the missing clones stem from an unresolved V gene, and the remainder is unexplained. The sample includes under 85,000 clones, with just over 90% observed a single time. Approximately 4.8% of the sample rests with the top ten. In regard to this clone: Its antigen is still unknown. Base-call qualities are not available, and no considerably larger clone is one nucleotide away.

This TCR came from an adult with an advanced solid tumor such as melanoma, head and neck, liver or kidney cancer. The specimen comprised CD4+ or CD8+ T cells sorted from blood, sampled in a trial of the OX40 agonist ivuxolimab. The chain was built from TRBV4-3 and TRBJ1-2; a stretch of 8 junction bases matches TRBD1. The nucleotides read TGCGCCAGCAGCCAAACGACCAGGGGGCCACACGTCTATGGCTACACCTTC. It translates as CASSQTTRGPHVYGYTF.